This T cell receptor beta chain was found in a study of Graves' ophthalmopathy and Graves' hyperthyroidism. RNA transcripts were the source from which TCR beta CDR3 regions were amplified. HTBI-primed RT-PCR formed the first round, and a multiplex PCR formed the second. TCRdb re-called the multiplex PCR reads with MiXCR, one entry per CDR3 protein. The sample consists of hundreds of thousands of distinct CDR3 sequences, just over 40% of them appearing once. In its sample, this clonotype was seen once. The sample comprised peripheral blood. The clonotype originates from an adult man with Graves' ophthalmopathy.

Here the CDR3 reads CATAGTGIVSETQYF. The CDR3 region has the DNA TGTGCTACAGCCGGGACAGGGATCGTCTCGGAGACCCAGTACTTC. V and J are TRBV7-6 and TRBJ2-5; 9 bases line up with TRBD1. CDR1 is SGHVS and CDR2 is FNYEAQ in the germline V gene. CDR3 length equals 15 residues.